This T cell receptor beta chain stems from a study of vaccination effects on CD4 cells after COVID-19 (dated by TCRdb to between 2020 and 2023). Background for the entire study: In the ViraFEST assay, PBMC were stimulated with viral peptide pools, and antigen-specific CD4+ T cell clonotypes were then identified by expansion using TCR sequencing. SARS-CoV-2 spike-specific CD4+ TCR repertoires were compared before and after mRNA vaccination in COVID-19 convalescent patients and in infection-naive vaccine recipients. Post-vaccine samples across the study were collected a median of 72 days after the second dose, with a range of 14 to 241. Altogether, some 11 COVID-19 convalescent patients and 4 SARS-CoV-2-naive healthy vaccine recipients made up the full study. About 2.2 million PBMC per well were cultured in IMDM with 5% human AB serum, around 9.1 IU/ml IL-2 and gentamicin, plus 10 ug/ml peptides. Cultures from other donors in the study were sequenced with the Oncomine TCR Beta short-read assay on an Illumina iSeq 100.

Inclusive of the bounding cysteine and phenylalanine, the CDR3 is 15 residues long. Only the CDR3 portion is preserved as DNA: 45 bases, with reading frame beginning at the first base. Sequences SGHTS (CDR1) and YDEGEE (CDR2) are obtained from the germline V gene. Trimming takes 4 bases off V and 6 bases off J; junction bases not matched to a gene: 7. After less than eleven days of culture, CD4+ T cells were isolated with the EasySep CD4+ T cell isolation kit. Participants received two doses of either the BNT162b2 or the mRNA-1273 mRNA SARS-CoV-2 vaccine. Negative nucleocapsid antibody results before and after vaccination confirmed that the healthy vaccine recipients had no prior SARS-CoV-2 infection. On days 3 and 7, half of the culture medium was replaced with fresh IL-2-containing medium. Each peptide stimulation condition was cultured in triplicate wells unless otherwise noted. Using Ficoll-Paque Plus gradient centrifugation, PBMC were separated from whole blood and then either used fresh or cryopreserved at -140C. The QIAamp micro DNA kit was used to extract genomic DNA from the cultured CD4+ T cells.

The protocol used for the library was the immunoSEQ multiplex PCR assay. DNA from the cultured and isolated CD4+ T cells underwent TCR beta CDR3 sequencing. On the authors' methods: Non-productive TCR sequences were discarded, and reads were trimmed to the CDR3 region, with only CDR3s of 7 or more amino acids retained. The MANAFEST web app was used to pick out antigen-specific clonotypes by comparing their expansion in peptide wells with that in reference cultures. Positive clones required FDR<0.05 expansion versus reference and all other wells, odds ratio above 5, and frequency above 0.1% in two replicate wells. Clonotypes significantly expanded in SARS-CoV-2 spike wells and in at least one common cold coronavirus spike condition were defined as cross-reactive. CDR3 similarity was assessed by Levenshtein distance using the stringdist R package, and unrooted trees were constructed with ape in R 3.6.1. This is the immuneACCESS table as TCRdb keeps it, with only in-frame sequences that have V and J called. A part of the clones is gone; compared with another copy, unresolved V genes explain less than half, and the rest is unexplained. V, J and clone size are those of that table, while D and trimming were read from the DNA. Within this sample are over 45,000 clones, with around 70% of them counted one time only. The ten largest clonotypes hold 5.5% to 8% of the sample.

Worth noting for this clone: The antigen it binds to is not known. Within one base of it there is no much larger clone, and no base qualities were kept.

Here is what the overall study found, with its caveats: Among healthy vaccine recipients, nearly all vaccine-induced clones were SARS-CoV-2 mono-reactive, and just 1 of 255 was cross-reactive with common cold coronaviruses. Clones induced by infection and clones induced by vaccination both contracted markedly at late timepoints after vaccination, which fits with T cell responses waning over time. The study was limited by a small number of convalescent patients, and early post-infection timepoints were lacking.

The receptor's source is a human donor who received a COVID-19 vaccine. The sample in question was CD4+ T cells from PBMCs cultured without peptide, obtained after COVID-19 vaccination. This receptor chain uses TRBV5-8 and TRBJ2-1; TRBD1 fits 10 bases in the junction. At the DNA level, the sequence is TGTGCCAGCAGCCCGGGACAGGGGAACTCCAATGAGCAGTTCTTC. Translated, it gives CASSPGQGNSNEQFF.